Presented here are 32 T cell receptor beta chains from one specimen sequenced in a study of shared clonotypes between healthy human individuals. Method: immunoSEQ multiplex PCR; TCRdb's copy keeps in-frame clones and lacks some. This table has about 700,000 clones, roughly 94% appearing once. CD8 cells regarded as naive lacked CD45RO, were positively chosen for CCR7, and omitted terminally differentiated effector memory CD45RA+ cells. Input material: naive CD8+ T cells sorted from blood. The receptors were gathered from a man aged 25 to 40 in good health.

This clone has only one observation. The rearrangement links TRBV10-3 to TRBJ2-6, with D perhaps TRBD1 (5 bases). The CDR3 sequence is 16 residues long. The germline V gene encodes CDR1 ENHRY and CDR2 SYGVKD. The V end was cut by 0 bases, the J end by 0 bases, with 6 bases between. DNA of the CDR3: TGTGCCATCAGTGAGTCTAGGGGCTCTGGGGCCAACGTCCTGACTTTC. Translating it yields CAISESRGSGANVLTF.

V is TRBV11-2 and J is TRBJ1-1; no definite D call. The CDR3 is made up of 13 amino acids. Germline CDR1 reads SGHAT; CDR2 reads FQNNGV. With 0 bases removed from V and 1 base from J, the gap between germline ends came to 3 bases. CDR3 region: CASSLDANTEAFF. The CDR3 DNA reads as TGTGCCAGCAGCTTAGATGCGAACACTGAAGCTTTCTTT.

The V call is TRBV6-5, the J call TRBJ2-7; tentatively, D is TRBD2 (5 bases). This CDR3 region has 14 residues. The V end was cut by 7 bases, the J end by 3 bases, with 16 bases between. The germline V gene encodes CDR1 MNHEY and CDR2 SVGAGI. CDR3 residues: CASTNRGLSYEQYF. Here the CDR3 DNA reads TGTGCCAGCACAAACCGGGGTCTAAGCTACGAGCAGTACTTC.

The V call is TRBV6-5, the J call TRBJ2-7, with D unclear. Trimming pared 4 bases from V and 1 base from J, leaving 8 bases between. Germline CDR1 is MNHEY and CDR2 is SVGAGI. The CDR3 loop spans 13 amino acids. CDR3 nucleotide sequence: TGTGCCAGCAGTTTCGGCTCATCCTACGAGCAGTACTTC. Translation gives CASSFGSSYEQYF.

This clone was recorded only once. The chain joins TRBV29-1 to TRBJ2-1, with 11 bases matching TRBD2. Trimming cost V 5 bases and J 5 bases; bases outside gene matches: 5. The CDR3 consists of 14 residues. CDR1 and CDR2 from the germline V gene are SQVTM and ANQGSEA. The CDR3 DNA is TGCAGCGTTATTAGCGGGAGGGAGAACAATGAGCAGTTCTTC. This gives the protein CSVISGRENNEQFF.

V usage is TRBV10-3 and J usage is TRBJ2-7; 10 nucleotides line up with TRBD1. Germline values: CDR1 ENHRY, CDR2 SYGVKD. The V segment lost 3 bases and the J segment 7 bases; nucleotides outside the gene matches: 9. CDR3 size: 15 residues. The CDR3 DNA is TGTGCCATCAGTGATGCGGGACAGGGGATTAGGGAGCAGTACTTC. Translation: CAISDAGQGIREQYF.

V is TRBV13 and J is TRBJ2-7; 8 bases line up with TRBD2. The CDR3 has 14 amino acids. CDR1 is PRHDT and CDR2 is FYEKMQ in the germline V gene (reference sequence). V gave up 5 bases and J gave up 3 bases; unmatched junction bases: 6. This chain's CDR3 is CASSQTSGGYEQYF. CDR3 bases: TGTGCCAGCAGCCAAACTAGCGGAGGCTACGAGCAGTACTTC.

The V call is TRBV18, the J call TRBJ1-3; D gene unclear. Germline CDR1 and CDR2: KGHSH and LQKENI. The CDR3 is 18 residues long. The V and J ends lost 1 base and 0 bases respectively, with 16 bases between them. The DNA of the CDR3 is TGTGCCAGCTCACCACACTCCCTTGCGGCTTTCTCTGGAAACACCATATATTTT. Amino acid sequence: CASSPHSLAAFSGNTIYF. Supplemented by reference TRBV18 and TRBJ1-3, the full variable domain reads NAGVMQNPRHLVRRRGQEARLRCSPMKGHSHVYWYRQLPEEGLKFMVYLQKENIIDESGMPKERFSAEFPKEGPSILRIQQVVRGDSAAYFCASSPHSLAAFSGNTIYFGEGSWLTVV.

The chain joins TRBV5-5 to TRBJ2-7; D unresolved. From germline, CDR1 is SGHKS and CDR2 YYEKEE (reference sequence). V was cut by 7 bases and J by 4 bases, with 9 bases left in between. The CDR3 contains 11 residues. CDR3 sequence: CASGPTYEQYF. The CDR3 DNA is TGTGCCAGCGGCCCCACTTACGAGCAGTACTTC.

A note on this clone: The sample contains more than one DNA sequence encoding this CDR3. The chain combines TRBV27 with TRBJ2-1, with D hard to call. Trimming took 3 bases from V and 8 from J, leaving 5 bases between them. Looked up from germline, CDR1 is MNHEY and CDR2 is SMNVEV (reference sequence). CDR3 length equals 11 residues. The DNA of the CDR3 is TGTGCCAGCAGTTTTAGGGATGAGCAGTTCTTC. Protein: CASSFRDEQFF.

The rearrangement joins TRBV27 to TRBJ2-7; D is unclear. This CDR3 is 13 amino acids long. Germline V gene lookup returns CDR1 MNHEY and CDR2 SMNVEV (reference sequence). The ends were cut back, 0 bases at V and 6 bases at J, with 9 bases in the middle. The CDR3 DNA sequence: TGTGCCAGCAGTTTATCGTTGAGCAGCGAGCAGTACTTC. Translated, it gives CASSLSLSSEQYF.

This chain uses TRBV19 with TRBJ2-7; tentatively, D is TRBD2 (5 bases). The V end lost 1 base, the J end lost 7 bases, and 11 bases lay between the germline ends. This CDR3 comprises 13 residues. Looked up from germline, CDR1 is LNHDA and CDR2 is SQIVND (reference sequence). Written as DNA, the CDR3 is TGTGCCAGTAGTATAGCCCTAGCTGATGAGCAGTACTTC. Protein: CASSIALADEQYF.

This clone was seen more than once but under ten times. In the same sample, other DNA sequences code for this CDR3. The CDR3 DNA is TGTGCCAGCAGTTTACTTGGAGATCAGCCCCAGCATTTT. It translates to CASSLLGDQPQHF. The rearrangement joins TRBV27 to TRBJ1-5; D not resolved. CDR1 and CDR2 from the germline V gene are MNHEY and SMNVEV (reference sequence). This CDR3 spans 13 amino acids. The V and J ends lost 2 bases and 5 bases respectively, with 7 bases between them.

The genes are TRBV6-5 and TRBJ2-2, with TRBD2 identical over 7 bases. Germline V lookup: CDR1 MNHEY, CDR2 SVGAGI. With V trimmed by 3 bases and J by 1 base, 5 bases remained unmatched. The length of the CDR3 is 16 residues. CDR3 residues: CASSYKASGNTGELFF. CDR3 coding DNA: TGTGCCAGCAGTTATAAGGCTAGCGGGAACACCGGGGAGCTGTTTTTT.

The chain links TRBV5-1 to TRBJ1-2; 7 bases agree with TRBD1. CDR1 SGHRS and CDR2 YFSETQ come from the germline V gene. V trimming: 2 bases; J trimming: 6 bases; junction bases outside the gene matches: 4. This CDR3 spans 13 amino acids. CDR3 loop: CASSFSGGDGYTF. In nucleotides, the CDR3 is TGCGCCAGCAGCTTCTCAGGGGGAGATGGCTACACCTTC.

This chain joins TRBV30 and TRBJ2-7; D possibly matches TRBD1 or TRBD2 (5 bases each). Trimming removed 5 bases at V and 9 bases at J, with 14 bases between. In germline, CDR1 is GTSNPN, CDR2 SVGIG (reference sequence). The CDR3 spans 11 residues. The CDR3 is CAWGGGQGQYF. CDR3 sequence (DNA): TGTGCCTGGGGTGGAGGTCAGGGGCAGTACTTC.

J is TRBJ2-7 and V is TRBV27, with 7 bases identical to TRBD2. In germline, CDR1 is MNHEY, CDR2 SMNVEV (reference sequence). The CDR3 runs to 15 residues. The J segment lost 3 bases and the V segment lost 4 bases, leaving 9 bases of the junction unmatched. The CDR3 region has the DNA TGTGCCAGCAGTTATGCTAGCGGTTACCACTACGAGCAGTACTTC. It is translated as CASSYASGYHYEQYF.

The chain has TRBV6-6 and TRBJ2-3; 12 nucleotides align to TRBD2. Germline V gene lookup returns CDR1 MNHNY and CDR2 SVGAGI (reference sequence). CDR3 length equals 16 residues. J lost 2 bases, V lost 4 bases, and 4 bases had no gene match. The DNA for the CDR3 is TGTGCCAGCAGTTTACTAGCGGGAGGAACCACAGATACGCAGTATTTT. Translated: CASSLLAGGTTDTQYF.

The chain recombines TRBV27 with TRBJ2-2, with D tentatively TRBD2 (5 bases). CDR3 length: 14 amino acids. The V gene lost 3 bases and the J gene lost 1 base, with 6 bases spanning the gap. The germline V gene has CDR1 MNHEY and CDR2 SMNVEV (reference sequence). CDR3: CASSFGGNTGELFF. The DNA for the CDR3 is TGTGCCAGCAGTTTTGGAGGGAACACCGGGGAGCTGTTTTTT.

The V gene is TRBV5-4, the J gene TRBJ2-7; 15 nucleotides match TRBD2. The CDR3 spans 15 residues. CDR1 and CDR2 from the germline V gene are SGHNT and YYREEE (reference sequence). The V and J ends lost 4 bases and 7 bases, in that order; junction bases with no gene match: 6. The CDR3 sequence: CASSLTGTSGREQYF. DNA of the CDR3: TGTGCCAGCAGCCTGACCGGGACTAGCGGGAGGGAGCAGTACTTC.

The CDR3 sequence is CASRARGPVDEQFF. The CDR3 region has the DNA TGCGCCAGTCGTGCAAGAGGGCCAGTGGATGAGCAGTTCTTC. The rearrangement joins TRBV5-1 to TRBJ2-1, with D possibly matching TRBD2 (5 bases). The CDR3 spans 14 residues. Germline loops: CDR1 SGHRS, CDR2 YFSETQ. V lost 8 bases to trimming and J lost 8 bases, with 20 bases between them.

As for this clone: The sample contains more than one DNA sequence encoding this CDR3. The genes are TRBV27 and TRBJ1-1; TRBD1 agrees at 11 bases. The junction had 1 base not matched to a gene; V was cut back by 3 bases and J by 4 bases. This CDR3 spans 14 amino acids. Per germline, CDR1 MNHEY and CDR2 SMNVEV (reference sequence). The CDR3 reads CASSLGQGGTEAFF. CDR3 DNA: TGTGCCAGCAGTTTGGGACAGGGGGGCACTGAAGCTTTCTTT.

CDR3: CASSFGEGLPYNEQFF. Written as DNA, the CDR3 is TGTGCCAGCAGCTTCGGAGAGGGGCTCCCCTACAATGAGCAGTTCTTC. The rearrangement joins TRBV7-2 to TRBJ2-1; D assignment may be TRBD1 or TRBD2 (5 bases each). The CDR3 is made up of 16 amino acids. Germline V CDR1 and CDR2: SGHTA, FQGNSA. V was shortened by 3 bases and J by 2 bases, with 14 bases between the two germline ends.

The chain joins TRBV18 to TRBJ1-2, with D perhaps TRBD1 (6 bases). CDR3 length: 17 residues. Trimming removed 3 bases at V and 4 bases at J, with 21 bases between. Germline V gene data show CDR1 as KGHSH and CDR2 as LQKENI. CDR3 loop: CASSPSFSGGILYGYTF. DNA for the CDR3: TGTGCCAGCTCACCGAGTTTTTCGGGGGGCATCCTCTATGGCTACACCTTC.

About this clone: A much larger clone lies one base from this, so it may be a read error. The chain couples TRBV7-9 to TRBJ1-5; D not resolved. Germline V CDR1 and CDR2: SEHNR, FQNEAQ (reference sequence). Trimming stripped 3 bases from V and 0 bases from J, with 9 bases between. CDR3 length: 15 amino acids. The chain's CDR3 is CASSLEGYSNQPQHF. The CDR3 DNA sequence: TGTGCCAGCAGCTTGGAGGGTTATAGCAATCAGCCCCAGCATTTT.

This clone was detected only once. This sequence joins TRBV5-5 and TRBJ2-3; 8 nucleotides agree with TRBD2. Germline CDR1 is SGHKS and CDR2 is YYEKEE (reference sequence). The CDR3 spans 17 residues. Trimming took 4 bases from V and 0 from J; bases not matched to a gene: 10. CDR3 DNA sequence: TGTGCCAGCAGCCAACTTTTAGCGGGACGAAGCACAGATACGCAGTATTTT. Its translation is CASSQLLAGRSTDTQYF.

This rearrangement joins TRBV2 to TRBJ1-2; D remains ambiguous. The CDR3 loop spans 13 amino acids. V was trimmed by 0 bases and J by 4 bases, leaving 6 bases between them. The germline V gene has CDR1 SNHLY and CDR2 FYNNEI. CDR3 sequence: CASSEAYSYGYTF. CDR3 nucleotides: TGTGCCAGCAGTGAAGCGTATAGCTATGGCTACACCTTC.

This clone was recorded a few times. The V and J genes are TRBV2 and TRBJ2-5, with D possibly being TRBD2 (5 bases). Germline V lookup: CDR1 SNHLY, CDR2 FYNNEI. The CDR3 runs 14 residues. Trimming stripped 5 bases from V and 2 bases from J, with 12 bases between. The CDR3 nucleotides read TGTGCCAGCAGTCCCTATGGGAGACAAGAGACCCAGTACTTC. Translating it yields CASSPYGRQETQYF.

The CDR3 DNA reads as TGTGCCAGTAGTATGTTTCTAGGCCGAATTGATAATCAGCCCCAGCATTTT. It is translated as CASSMFLGRIDNQPQHF. V usage is TRBV19 and J usage is TRBJ1-5; D is uncertain. Trimming pared 3 bases from V and 4 bases from J, leaving 19 bases between. The germline V gene has CDR1 LNHDA and CDR2 SQIVND (reference sequence). CDR3 length equals 17 residues. Based on the CDR3 plus reference TRBV19 and TRBJ1-5, the full variable domain is DGGITQSPKYLFRKEGQNVTLSCEQNLNHDAMYWYRQDPGQGLRLIYYSQIVNDFQKGDIAEGYSVSREKKESFPLTVTSAQKNPTAFYLCASSMFLGRIDNQPQHFGDGTRLSIL.

The chain employs TRBV7-9 and TRBJ2-7; 10 bases match TRBD1. The CDR3 totals 15 residues. Trimming at V came to 4 bases and at J to 6 bases, leaving 9 bases not matched to a gene. CDR1 and CDR2 from the germline V gene are SEHNR and FQNEAQ (reference sequence). This CDR3 is CASSWTGGGSGEQYF. The CDR3 coding sequence is TGTGCCAGCAGCTGGACAGGGGGAGGTTCGGGCGAGCAGTACTTC.

This rearrangement joins TRBV13 to TRBJ2-1, with TRBD2 as a possible D gene (6 bases). The CDR3 extends over 13 amino acids. Deletions cut 1 base from V and 8 bases from J, with 9 bases between. Germline values: CDR1 PRHDT, CDR2 FYEKMQ (reference sequence). CDR3 residues: CASSLEAGYEQFF. Here the CDR3 DNA reads TGTGCCAGCAGCTTAGAGGCGGGATATGAGCAGTTCTTC.

The chain is built from TRBV6-1 and TRBJ1-4, with 9 bases identical to TRBD1. Germline assignment: CDR1 MNHNS and CDR2 SASEGT. The CDR3 contains 14 residues. V shed 6 bases, J shed 7 bases, and the junction held 6 bases outside the gene matches. The CDR3 DNA sequence: TGTGCCAGCAGGGACAGGGGCGGAAGTGAAAAACTGTTTTTT. It is translated as CASRDRGGSEKLFF.